This T cell receptor beta chain originates from a study of T cell repertoires in cytomegalovirus infection. Study details: A matching HLA type, together with CMV infection, was signaled by public TCR beta signatures.

Study-wide results and caveats: Summed public TCR beta family frequency identified CMV carriers bearing the relevant HLA. HLA-C-restricted CMV clonotypes gave the most frequent clonotype in two of eight donors.

Germline V gene lookup returns CDR1 MNHNY and CDR2 SVGAGI (reference sequence). Trimming removed 5 bases at V and 1 base at J, with 17 bases between. CDR3 length: 17 amino acids. TCRdb redid the calling of the reads with MiXCR, one entry per CDR3 protein. The table includes 630,000 or so distinct CDR3 sequences, more than 20% detected once. Notes on this clonotype: Its antigen is unidentified.

The sample taken for sequencing was CD8+ T cells from PBMCs. This sequence joins TRBV6-6 and TRBJ2-2; D gene uncertain. The clonotype was recovered from a human donor in good health (CMV status not recorded). Some clones in this sample may be carry-over from other donors' samples. Here the CDR3 reads CASSHPGVSMNTGELFF. CDR3 coding DNA: TGTGCCAGCAGTCACCCGGGTGTATCAATGAACACCGGGGAGCTGTTTTTT.